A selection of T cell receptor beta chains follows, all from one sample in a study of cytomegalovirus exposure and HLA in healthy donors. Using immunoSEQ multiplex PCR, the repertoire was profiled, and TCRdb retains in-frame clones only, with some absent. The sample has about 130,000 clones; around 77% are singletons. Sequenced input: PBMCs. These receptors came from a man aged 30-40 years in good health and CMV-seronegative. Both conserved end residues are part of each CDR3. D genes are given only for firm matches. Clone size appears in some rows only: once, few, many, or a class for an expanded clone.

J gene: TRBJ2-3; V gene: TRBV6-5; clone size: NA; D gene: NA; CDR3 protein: CASSYSGQSTDTQYF; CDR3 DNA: TGTGCCAGCAGTTACTCGGGACAAAGCACAGATACGCAGTATTTT
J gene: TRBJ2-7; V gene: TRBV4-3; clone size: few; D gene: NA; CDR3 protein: CASSQDRGDFYYEQYF; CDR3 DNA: TGCGCCAGCAGCCAAGACAGAGGGGACTTTTACTACGAGCAGTACTTC
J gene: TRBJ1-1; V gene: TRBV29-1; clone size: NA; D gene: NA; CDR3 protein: CSVEDPGSTMDTEAFF; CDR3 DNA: TGCAGCGTTGAAGATCCCGGTAGTACGATGGACACTGAAGCTTTCTTT
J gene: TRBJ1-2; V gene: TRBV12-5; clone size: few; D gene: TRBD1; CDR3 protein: CASGLGQGAGDGYTF; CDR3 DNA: TGTGCTAGTGGTTTGGGACAGGGGGCTGGAGATGGCTACACCTTC
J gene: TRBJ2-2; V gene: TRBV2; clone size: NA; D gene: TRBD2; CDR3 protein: CANPRAGGLPSTGELFF; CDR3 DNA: TGTGCCAACCCTCGGGCGGGGGGACTGCCGAGCACCGGGGAGCTGTTTTTT
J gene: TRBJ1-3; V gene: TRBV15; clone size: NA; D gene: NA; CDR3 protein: CATSLGHSSGNTIYF; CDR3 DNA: TGTGCCACCAGCCTCGGACACAGCTCTGGAAACACCATATATTTT
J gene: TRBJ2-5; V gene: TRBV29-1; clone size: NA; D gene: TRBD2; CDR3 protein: CSVSNLAAGEGETQYF; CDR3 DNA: TGCAGCGTTTCGAACTTGGCGGCGGGAGAGGGAGAGACCCAGTACTTC
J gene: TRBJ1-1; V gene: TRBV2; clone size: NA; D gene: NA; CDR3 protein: CASTKMNTEAFF; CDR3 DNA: TGTGCCAGCACAAAAATGAACACTGAAGCTTTCTTT
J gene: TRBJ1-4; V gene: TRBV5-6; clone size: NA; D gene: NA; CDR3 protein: CASSSKTRKVEKLFF; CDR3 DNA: TGTGCCAGCAGCTCCAAGACACGTAAGGTTGAAAAACTGTTTTTT
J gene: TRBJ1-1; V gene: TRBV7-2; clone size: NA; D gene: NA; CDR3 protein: CASSHPAGATEAFF; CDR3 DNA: TGTGCCAGCAGCCATCCGGCAGGGGCCACTGAAGCTTTCTTT
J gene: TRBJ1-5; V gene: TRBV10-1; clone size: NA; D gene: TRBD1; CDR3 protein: CANEPGQPTGQPQHF; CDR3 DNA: TGCGCCAACGAACCGGGACAGCCAACCGGGCAGCCCCAGCATTTT
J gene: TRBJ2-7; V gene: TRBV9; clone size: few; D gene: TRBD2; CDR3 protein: CASSVDIAGDYEQYF; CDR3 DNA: TGTGCCAGCAGCGTCGACATAGCGGGAGACTACGAGCAGTACTTC
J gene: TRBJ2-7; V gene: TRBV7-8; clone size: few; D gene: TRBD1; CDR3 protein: CASSLRTGYWSEQYF; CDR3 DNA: TGTGCCAGCAGCTTAAGGACAGGGTATTGGTCCGAGCAGTACTTC
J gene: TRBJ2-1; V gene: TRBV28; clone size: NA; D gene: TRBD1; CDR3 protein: CASRRNRGEGRFF; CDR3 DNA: TGTGCCAGCAGGCGTAACAGGGGCGAAGGAAGGTTCTTC
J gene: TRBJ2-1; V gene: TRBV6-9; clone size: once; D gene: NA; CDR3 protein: CASRGKGAYNEQFF; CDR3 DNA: TGTGCCAGCCGCGGAAAGGGGGCCTACAATGAGCAGTTCTTC
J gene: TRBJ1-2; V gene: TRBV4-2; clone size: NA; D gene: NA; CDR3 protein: CASSPYEGGGFDYGYTF; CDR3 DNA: TGTGCCAGCAGCCCCTATGAAGGCGGGGGGTTTGACTATGGCTACACCTTC
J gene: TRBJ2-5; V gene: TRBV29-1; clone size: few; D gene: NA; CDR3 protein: CSVVSGKYF; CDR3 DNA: TGCAGCGTTGTGTCAGGGAAGTACTTC
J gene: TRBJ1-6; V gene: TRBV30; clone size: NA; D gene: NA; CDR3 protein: CAWSMGGLFVNSPLHF; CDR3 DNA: TGTGCCTGGAGTATGGGAGGGCTTTTTGTTAATTCACCCCTCCACTTT
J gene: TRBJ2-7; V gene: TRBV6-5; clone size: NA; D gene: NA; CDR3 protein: CASSYNVQAYEQYF; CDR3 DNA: TGTGCCAGCAGTTATAATGTACAGGCCTACGAGCAGTACTTC
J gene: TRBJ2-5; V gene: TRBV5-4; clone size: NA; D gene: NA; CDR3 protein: CASSLIDQETQYF; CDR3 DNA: TGTGCCAGCAGCTTGATAGACCAAGAGACCCAGTACTTC
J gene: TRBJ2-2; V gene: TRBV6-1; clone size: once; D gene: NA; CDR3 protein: CALEGSAGELFF; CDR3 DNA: TGTGCCCTGGAGGGGAGTGCCGGGGAGCTGTTTTTT
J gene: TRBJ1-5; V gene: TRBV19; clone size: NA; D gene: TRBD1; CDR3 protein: CASSGQGGQPQHF; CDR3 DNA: TGTGCCAGTAGTGGACAGGGTGGTCAGCCCCAGCATTTT
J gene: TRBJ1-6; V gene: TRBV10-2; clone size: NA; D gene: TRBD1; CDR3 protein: CASSEGQGIRSPLHF; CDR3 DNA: TGCGCCAGCAGTGAGGGACAGGGGATTCGTTCACCCCTCCACTTT
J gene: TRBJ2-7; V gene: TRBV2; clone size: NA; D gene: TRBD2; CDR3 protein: CASSSRGGTYEQYF; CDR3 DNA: TGTGCCAGCAGTTCTCGGGGGGGGACCTACGAGCAGTACTTC
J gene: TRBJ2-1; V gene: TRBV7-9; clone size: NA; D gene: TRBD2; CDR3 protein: CASSLDPGRGNSYNEQFF; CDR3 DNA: TGTGCCAGCAGCTTAGACCCAGGGAGGGGAAACTCCTACAATGAGCAGTTCTTC